The rows below give T cell receptor beta chains drawn from one sample of a study of blood T cells in healthy people across ages. MiXCR was run by TCRdb on the 5' RACE reads, yielding one entry per CDR3 protein. The sample lists approximately 800,000 distinct CDR3 sequences; 46% were seen once. Sequencing was performed on blood. The origin of the receptors is a man at least 80 years old in good health. The CDR3 runs from the conserved cysteine through the conserved F or W. A D gene is named only where the DNA matches it firmly. Expanded clones are given a class, and other clones once, few, many or no size at all.

TRBJ2-7,NA,TRBV7-6,NA,CASSPRGSGTSYEQYF,TGTGCCAGCAGCCCCAGGGGAAGCGGGACCTCCTACGAGCAGTACTTC
TRBJ1-2,NA,TRBV7-9,NA,CASSLSRDATYNYGYTF,TGTGCCAGCAGCTTATCCAGGGACGCAACCTATAACTATGGCTACACCTTC
TRBJ2-7,few,TRBV18,TRBD1,CASSPTQGALYEQYF,TGTGCCAGCTCACCAACGCAGGGGGCTTTGTACGAGCAGTACTTC
TRBJ2-5,NA,TRBV20-1,TRBD1,CSASRGLETQYF,TGCAGTGCTAGCAGGGGGCTGGAGACCCAGTACTTC
TRBJ2-4,NA,TRBV7-9,NA,CASSFNSNIQYF,TGTGCCAGCAGCTTTAACAGCAACATTCAGTACTTC
TRBJ1-2,NA,TRBV5-1,NA,CASSLNSGTPYGYTF,TGCGCCAGCAGCTTGAACTCCGGGACACCCTATGGCTACACCTTC
TRBJ2-7,NA,TRBV3-1,NA,CASSPLFGNEQYF,TGTGCCAGCAGCCCGTTATTCGGCAACGAGCAGTACTTC
TRBJ2-1,NA,TRBV19,NA,CASISSLYNEQFF,TGTGCCAGTATCTCTTCGTTATACAATGAGCAGTTCTTC
TRBJ2-1,NA,TRBV7-3,NA,CASSSSFGSYNEQFF,TGTGCCAGCAGCTCCTCGTTTGGCTCCTACAATGAGCAGTTCTTC
TRBJ2-7,NA,TRBV20-1,TRBD2,CSAKTSGTGERYF,TGCAGTGCCAAGACTAGCGGGACGGGGGAGCGGTACTTC
TRBJ2-6,NA,TRBV12-3/TRBV12-4,NA,CASRRGAGANALTF,TGTGCCAGTAGAAGGGGGGCTGGGGCCAACGCCCTGACTTTC
TRBJ2-1,NA,TRBV12-3/TRBV12-4,TRBD2,CASSLSGGRAYNEQFF,TGTGCCAGCAGTTTAAGTGGCGGGAGGGCTTACAATGAGCAGTTCTTC
TRBJ2-1,NA,TRBV6-6,NA,CASSAQEDEQFF,TGTGCCAGCAGTGCTCAGGAGGATGAGCAGTTCTTC
TRBJ2-1,many,TRBV29-1,NA,CSVEDPGTSSYNEQFF,TGCAGCGTTGAAGACCCCGGGACTTCGTCCTACAATGAGCAGTTCTTC
TRBJ1-5,NA,TRBV5-1,NA,CASSFSGPSDPQHF,TGCGCCAGCAGCTTCTCCGGGCCTTCGGATCCCCAGCATTTT
TRBJ2-5,NA,TRBV4-2,NA,CASSQFEGEETQYF,TGTGCCAGCAGCCAGTTTGAGGGAGAAGAGACCCAGTACTTC
TRBJ2-5,NA,TRBV14,TRBD1,CASSPGFGNRGPQETQYF,TGTGCCAGCAGCCCAGGATTTGGAAACAGGGGGCCCCAAGAGACCCAGTACTTC
TRBJ2-7,many,TRBV7-2,TRBD1,CASSSDRGQGGQYF,TGTGCCAGCAGCTCGGACAGGGGCCAGGGGGGGCAGTACTTC
TRBJ1-1,NA,TRBV6-5,TRBD1,CASSRDRVAEAFF,TGTGCCAGCAGCAGAGACAGGGTGGCTGAAGCTTTCTTT
TRBJ2-7,NA,TRBV6-6,NA,CASSFDLYEQYF,TGTGCCAGCAGTTTTGATCTCTACGAGCAGTACTTC
TRBJ2-7,NA,TRBV6-1,TRBD2,CASSAGGGILYNEQYF,TGTGCCAGCAGTGCGGGGGGGGGAATTCTCTACAATGAGCAGTACTTC
TRBJ2-7,NA,TRBV28,TRBD2,CASSPRRLAEGDEQYF,TGTGCCAGCAGTCCGAGACGACTAGCGGAAGGGGACGAGCAGTACTTC
TRBJ2-3,few,TRBV27,NA,CASSPYKGTDTQYF,TGTGCCAGCAGTCCCTATAAAGGCACAGATACGCAGTATTTT
TRBJ1-1,many,TRBV7-6,NA,CASSLGGFRDPTVNTEAFF,TGTGCCAGCAGCTTAGGCGGTTTTCGGGACCCGACAGTGAACACTGAAGCTTTCTTT
TRBJ2-1,NA,TRBV11-2,TRBD1,CASSLEQGADNEQFF,TGTGCCAGCAGCTTAGAACAGGGGGCGGACAATGAGCAGTTCTTC
TRBJ2-1,few,TRBV5-1,NA,CASSLEGGRGSYNEQFF,TGCGCCAGCAGCTTGGAGGGGGGCAGGGGCTCCTACAATGAGCAGTTCTTC
TRBJ2-6,NA,TRBV29-1,TRBD1,CGAGTGSNSGANVLTF,TGCGGCGCCGGGACAGGCTCAAACTCTGGGGCCAACGTCCTGACTTTC
TRBJ2-4,NA,TRBV7-2,NA,CASSPWRGNIQYF,TGTGCCAGCAGCCCTTGGCGGGGAAACATTCAGTACTTC
TRBJ2-5,NA,TRBV7-8,TRBD1,CASSAVGQHQETQYF,TGTGCCAGCAGCGCAGTGGGACAGCATCAAGAGACCCAGTACTTC
TRBJ2-1,many,TRBV5-1,NA,CASSQLSQGLYNEQFF,TGCGCCAGCAGCCAGCTCTCACAGGGCCTCTACAATGAGCAGTTCTTC
TRBJ2-1,NA,TRBV2,NA,CASNILTNEQFF,TGTGCCAGCAATATCTTGACCAATGAGCAGTTCTTC
TRBJ2-3,NA,TRBV11-3,NA,CASSVYGADTQYF,TGTGCCAGCAGCGTATATGGGGCAGATACGCAGTATTTT
TRBJ2-7,NA,TRBV10-3,NA,CAISESGASSYEQYF,TGTGCCATCAGTGAGTCCGGCGCGAGCTCCTACGAGCAGTACTTC
TRBJ2-1,NA,TRBV12-3/TRBV12-4,TRBD1,CASRPGQGTEQFF,TGTGCCAGCAGACCGGGACAGGGCACTGAGCAGTTCTTC
TRBJ2-5,NA,TRBV20-1,NA,CSAYPGPGEQYF,TGCAGTGCTTATCCGGGGCCAGGGGAGCAGTACTTC
TRBJ2-1,few,TRBV12-2,NA,CASRCDPSAGDYNEQFF,TGTGCAAGTCGCTGCGATCCCTCAGCGGGAGACTACAATGAGCAGTTCTTC
TRBJ2-1,NA,TRBV29-1,NA,CSVEEGGNNNEQFF,TGCAGCGTTGAAGAGGGGGGCAACAACAATGAGCAGTTCTTC
TRBJ2-4,NA,TRBV28,NA,CASSLDGYLAKNIQYF,TGTGCCAGCAGTTTAGATGGATATCTAGCCAAAAACATTCAGTACTTC
TRBJ2-1,few,TRBV18,NA,CASSPNGNDAGEQFF,TGTGCCAGCTCACCAAACGGGAACGACGCGGGTGAGCAGTTCTTC
TRBJ1-1,NA,TRBV7-9,NA,CASSLGFGEAEAFF,TGTGCCAGCAGCTTAGGGTTCGGGGAGGCTGAAGCTTTCTTT